A selection of T cell receptor beta chains follows, all from one sample in a study of Ad26.COV2.S vaccination and SARS-CoV-2 variants. Generated by immunoSEQ multiplex PCR, the TCRdb table keeps only in-frame clones and is missing some. The sample gives 300,000 to 500,000 clones, about 88% of which show up once; roughly 3% is in the top ten. The starting material was peripheral blood, obtained in a trial of Ad26.COV2.S vaccine versus placebo. The receptors come from a person between 18 and 65 years old who received the Ad26.COV2.S COVID-19 vaccine or a placebo. Both conserved end residues are part of each CDR3. Fields, in order: clone size, D gene, J gene, V gene, CDR3 DNA, CDR3 protein. The D gene is left open where the match is weak. Rows may omit the clone size; those that give it use once, few, many or a size class.

- | TRBD1 | TRBJ1-2 | TRBV5-1 | TGCGCCAGCAGCCGGACAGGGTCTGACTATGGCTACACCTTC | CASSRTGSDYGYTF
- | TRBD1 | TRBJ1-5 | TRBV10-2 | TGCGCCAGCAGTGAAGGGACAGGGGGTCAGCCCCAGCATTTT | CASSEGTGGQPQHF
- | - | TRBJ1-5 | TRBV6-5 | TGTGCCAGCAGTTCCGATTGGGCCCACCAGCCCCAGCATTTT | CASSSDWAHQPQHF
- | - | TRBJ1-2 | TRBV5-6 | TGTGCCAGCAGCCGGGAGGTTAACTATGGCTACACCTTC | CASSREVNYGYTF
- | - | TRBJ1-2 | TRBV10-3 | TGTGCCATCAGTTCGACAGCCACCTATGGCTACACCTTC | CAISSTATYGYTF
once | - | TRBJ1-4 | TRBV7-2 | TGTGCCAGCAGCCCGGGACGGGGAGTTGAAAAACTGTTTTTT | CASSPGRGVEKLFF
- | - | TRBJ1-6 | TRBV6-2/TRBV6-3 | TGTGCCAGCAGTTACTCGCGGGGTAATTCACCCCTCCACTTT | CASSYSRGNSPLHF
- | TRBD2 | TRBJ2-1 | TRBV7-2 | TGTGCCAGCAGCTTAGATAGCGGGGGGGCCCGTAATGAGCAGTTCTTC | CASSLDSGGARNEQFF
- | TRBD1 | TRBJ2-1 | TRBV11-2 | TGTGCCAGCAGCCCCACCGCAGGGGGCTCCTACAATGAGCAGTTCTTC | CASSPTAGGSYNEQFF
- | - | TRBJ1-2 | TRBV7-9 | TGTGCCACCCAATTTGGCTCCAGCATAATCTATGGCTACACCTTC | CATQFGSSIIYGYTF
- | - | TRBJ2-6 | TRBV14 | TGTGCCAGCAGCCAAGATTTCGTGACAGGCCCCTACTCTGGGGCCAACGTCCTGACTTTC | CASSQDFVTGPYSGANVLTF
few | - | TRBJ1-2 | TRBV19 | TGTGCCAGTAGTATAGATCGGGACACACTCTATGGCTACACCTTC | CASSIDRDTLYGYTF
- | TRBD2 | TRBJ2-1 | TRBV6-5 | TGTGCCAGCAGTTACGGGCGGGGGGGCAATGAGCAGTTCTTC | CASSYGRGGNEQFF
- | - | TRBJ1-1 | TRBV11-2 | TGTGCCAGCAGCCACGGACCGTACACTGAAGCTTTCTTT | CASSHGPYTEAFF
once | TRBD2 | TRBJ2-3 | TRBV5-1 | TGCGCCAGCAGCGATAGGACTAGCGGGGGCCTACCTCCGCAGTATTTT | CASSDRTSGGLPPQYF
- | - | TRBJ2-3 | TRBV6-2/TRBV6-3 | TGTGCCAGCAGTTACGTCGGGACGCAGTATTTT | CASSYVGTQYF
- | TRBD1 | TRBJ1-5 | TRBV2 | TGTGCCAGCAGTATGGGACAGGGGGGCTGGCAGCCCCAGCATTTT | CASSMGQGGWQPQHF
- | TRBD2 | TRBJ2-5 | TRBV3-1/TRBV3-2 | TGTGCCAGCAGCCAAGGGACTAGCGGGTGGACCCCACAAGAGACCCAGTACTTC | CASSQGTSGWTPQETQYF
few | TRBD1 | TRBJ1-4 | TRBV3-1/TRBV3-2 | TGTGCCAGCAGCCAGAATAACAGGGGGGAAAAACTGTTTTTT | CASSQNNRGEKLFF
- | - | TRBJ1-2 | TRBV6-5 | TGTGCCAGCAGGCCGGGGGCCGTCCTAGGCTCTGGCTACACCTTC | CASRPGAVLGSGYTF
- | - | TRBJ2-7 | TRBV5-4 | TGTGCCAGCAGCTCACGCCGGGACGGGGCCTACGAGCAGTACTTC | CASSSRRDGAYEQYF
medium-sized | TRBD1 | TRBJ2-7 | TRBV18 | TGTGCCAGCTCAGTAGGACAGGGGGCTGCATCGGTCGAGCAGTACTTC | CASSVGQGAASVEQYF
- | - | TRBJ1-1 | TRBV15 | TGTGCCACCAGCGGGCGGGGGGCCCAGATGAACACTGAAGCTTTCTTT | CATSGRGAQMNTEAFF
- | - | TRBJ1-1 | TRBV4-3 | TGCGCCAGCAGCCAAGATGATGGGATCCGGGGAACTGAAGCTTTCTTT | CASSQDDGIRGTEAFF
once | TRBD1 | TRBJ1-1 | TRBV5-7 | TGTGCCAGCAGCATCGAGACAGGGAGTTACACTGAAGCTTTCTTT | CASSIETGSYTEAFF
- | - | TRBJ2-7 | TRBV6-1 | TGTGCCAGCAGTGAACGCCTTCGGAAGCAGTACTTC | CASSERLRKQYF
- | - | TRBJ1-5 | TRBV16 | TGTGCCAGCAGCTCCCCGGGTGTGGCCCCGGCCCAGCATTTT | CASSSPGVAPAQHF
- | - | TRBJ1-2 | TRBV5-1 | TGCGCCAGCAGGCTAGATAACTATGGCTACACCTTC | CASRLDNYGYTF
- | TRBD2 | TRBJ2-7 | TRBV6-5 | TGTGCCAGCAGGAGAAGCGGGGAAACTTTCTACGAGCAGTACTTC | CASRRSGETFYEQYF
- | - | TRBJ2-5 | TRBV4-1 | TGCGCCAGCAGCCAAAATATGTACCAAGAGACCCAGTACTTC | CASSQNMYQETQYF
- | - | TRBJ1-4 | TRBV5-3 | TGTGCCAGAAGCTTCTTAACAGGGAGGGCAACTAATGAAAAACTGTTTTTT | CARSFLTGRATNEKLFF
- | - | TRBJ2-3 | TRBV9 | TGTGCCAGCAGTGGGATCTTAACAGATACGCAGTATTTT | CASSGILTDTQYF
- | - | TRBJ1-4 | TRBV2 | TGTGCCAGCAGGCGAGAGGGTCAGGGTGAAAAACTGTTTTTT | CASRREGQGEKLFF
- | TRBD1 | TRBJ1-2 | TRBV6-1 | TGTGCCAGCAGTGCGCTGACAGGGGTTGGGGGTTCGGGTGGCTACACCTTC | CASSALTGVGGSGGYTF
- | - | TRBJ1-1 | TRBV7-8 | TGTGCCAGCTTGAGACGTATGAACACTGAAGCTTTCTTT | CASLRRMNTEAFF
- | TRBD1 | TRBJ2-6 | TRBV6-4 | TGTGCCAGCAGTCAGGACAGGGCATCTGGGGCCAACGTCCTGACTTTC | CASSQDRASGANVLTF
- | - | TRBJ1-1 | TRBV7-9 | TGTGCCAGCAGCACCCAGGGTACTAACACTGAAGCTTTCTTT | CASSTQGTNTEAFF
- | - | TRBJ2-3 | TRBV4-1 | TGCGCCAGCAGACCCCAAGGTACTAGGGATACGCAGTATTTT | CASRPQGTRDTQYF
- | TRBD2 | TRBJ2-5 | TRBV4-2 | TGTGCCAGCAGCCGACTAGCGGGGGGGCCTGTGGAGACCCAGTACTTC | CASSRLAGGPVETQYF
- | - | TRBJ2-7 | TRBV19 | TGTGCCAGTAGTATTAGACGGGAAAGGGTCCACGAGCAGTACTTC | CASSIRRERVHEQYF
- | - | TRBJ1-1 | TRBV10-3 | TGTGCCATCAGTGGCCAGCCATTGAACACTGAAGCTTTCTTT | CAISGQPLNTEAFF
- | - | TRBJ1-2 | TRBV4-3 | TGCGCCAGCAGCCAAGATTTCCCGACAAGCTTTAACTATGGCTACACCTTC | CASSQDFPTSFNYGYTF
- | - | TRBJ1-6 | TRBV6-5 | TGTGCCAGCAGGGGCACCGGATTGTTTAATTCACCCCTCCACTTT | CASRGTGLFNSPLHF
- | TRBD1 | TRBJ1-5 | TRBV6-1 | TGTGCCAGCAGTGAATTCCCGGGACAGGGGAATCAGCCCCAGCATTTT | CASSEFPGQGNQPQHF
- | - | TRBJ1-2 | TRBV2 | TGTGCCAGCAGACCGACAGGCGGGGTTGGCTACACCTTC | CASRPTGGVGYTF
- | - | TRBJ2-7 | TRBV5-5 | TGTGCCAGCAGCTTGGGACAGGGAGGGGGCGAGCAGTACTTC | CASSLGQGGGEQYF
- | TRBD2 | TRBJ2-1 | TRBV20-1 | TGCAGTGCTAGTAAAGCGGGGGGGCCTGGACCTGAGCAGTTCTTC | CSASKAGGPGPEQFF
- | TRBD1 | TRBJ2-7 | TRBV5-6 | TGTGCCAGCAGCCCCGGGACAGGGGCGTTATACGAGCAGTACTTC | CASSPGTGALYEQYF
- | - | TRBJ1-2 | TRBV3-1/TRBV3-2 | TGTGCCAGCAGCCAACACAGGGACGGCTATGGCTACACCTTC | CASSQHRDGYGYTF
- | - | TRBJ2-7 | TRBV4-2 | TGTGCCAGCAGCCAAGCCCGGGAGACTAGTCTGGCCTACGAGCAGTACTTC | CASSQARETSLAYEQYF